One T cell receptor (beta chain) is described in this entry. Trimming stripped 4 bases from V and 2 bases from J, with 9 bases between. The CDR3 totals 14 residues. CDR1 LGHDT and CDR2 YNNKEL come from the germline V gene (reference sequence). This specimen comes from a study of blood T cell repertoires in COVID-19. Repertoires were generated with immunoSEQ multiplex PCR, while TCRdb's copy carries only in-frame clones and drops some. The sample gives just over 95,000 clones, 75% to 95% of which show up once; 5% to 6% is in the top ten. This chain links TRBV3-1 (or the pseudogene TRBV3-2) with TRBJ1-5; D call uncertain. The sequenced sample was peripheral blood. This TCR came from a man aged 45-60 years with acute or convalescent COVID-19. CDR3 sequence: CASSPGLGNQPQHF. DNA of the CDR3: TGTGCCAGCAGCCCGGGATTGGGCAATCAGCCCCAGCATTTT.